This T cell receptor beta chain was recovered during a study of blood T cell repertoires in COVID-19. Looking at the study overall: The origin of the acute and convalescent COVID-19 samples was the United States, Italy and Spain. PBMCs, B-cell-depleted T cells, or T cells provided the cDNA or gDNA that made up the material.

In Cohort 3, a recovered donor had either two negative PCRs, clearance, or symptom resolution. The CDR3 has 16 amino acids. Germline CDR1 is SGDLS and CDR2 is YYNGEE. Trimming pared 3 bases from V and 1 base from J, leaving 14 bases between. Measured with immunoSEQ multiplex PCR; TCRdb has only the in-frame clones, and not every one. The table shows 200,000 to 250,000 clones, with about 88% occurring only once. The J gene is TRBJ1-3, the V gene TRBV9, with a tentative D call TRBD1 (5 bases). The clonotype originates from a woman younger than 45 who had recovered from COVID-19. The sequencing sample was made of PBMCs or T cells enriched from blood (not recorded which). Here the CDR3 DNA reads TGTGCCAGCAGCGGAGACAGCCTAAGGTCTGGAAACACCATATATTTT. Amino acid sequence: CASSGDSLRSGNTIYF.